The 13 T cell receptor beta chains listed next were all sequenced from one sample in a study of T-cell reconstitution after alpha-beta-depleted transplantation in children. Unique molecular identifiers were used to barcode this TCRbeta library. MiXCR, applied by TCRdb to the PCR reads, yields one record per CDR3 protein. The sample holds 450,000 to 500,000 distinct CDR3 sequences, around 13% seen once. The sample in question was PBMCs from the stem cell graft donor, obtained from the stem cell graft. The receptors stem from a human donor who donated a stem cell graft to a child with combined immunodeficiency.

This clonotype was seen a single time. This chain connects TRBV28 to TRBJ2-1; D uncertain. The CDR3 is made up of 16 amino acids. The germline V gene has CDR1 MDHEN and CDR2 SYDVKM. The V gene lost 7 bases and the J gene lost 0 bases, with 16 bases spanning the gap. CDR3 amino acids: CASTTLREISYNEQFF. The CDR3 nucleotides are TGTGCCAGCACCACCTTAAGAGAAATCTCCTACAATGAGCAGTTCTTC.

This clonotype was seen a handful of times. The rearrangement links TRBV5-6 to TRBJ2-1; the match to TRBD2 covers 7 bases. The CDR3 extends over 19 amino acids. Germline CDR1 reads SGHDT; CDR2 reads YYEEEE. Unmatched junction bases numbered 26, after V lost 6 bases and J lost 8 bases. Written as DNA, the CDR3 is TGTGCCAGCACCACTTTGGATATTGGCCTCCGGGAGGTGGGACATGAGCAGTTCTTC. Translating gives CASTTLDIGLREVGHEQFF.

In its sample, this clonotype was seen many times. V is TRBV12-3 or TRBV12-4 and J is TRBJ2-1; D remains ambiguous. Between the trimmed V and J ends, which lost 6 bases and 8 bases, there was a span of 8 bases. The CDR3 spans 11 residues. The DNA of the CDR3 is TGTGCCAGCAGCCCGCAGGATGAGCAGTTCTTC. This codes for CASSPQDEQFF.

This chain's CDR3 is CASSLFGGETQYF. The CDR3 nucleotides are TGTGCCAGCAGCTTATTTGGGGGAGAGACCCAGTACTTC. The rearrangement uses TRBV11-2 and TRBJ2-5; D possibly uses TRBD1 or TRBD2 (5 bases each). With 2 bases removed from V and 4 bases from J, the gap between germline ends came to 8 bases. Germline V CDR1 and CDR2: SGHAT, FQNNGV. The CDR3 is 13 residues long.

V is TRBV7-9 and J is TRBJ1-2; D uncertain. Germline V lookup: CDR1 SEHNR, CDR2 FQNEAQ (reference sequence). The CDR3 totals 14 residues. Trimming took off 2 bases at V and 7 bases at J, with 14 bases between the two ends. The CDR3 reads CASSLYPEGFGYTF. The CDR3 DNA reads TGTGCCAGCAGCTTATATCCAGAGGGTTTTGGCTACACCTTC.

This clonotype appeared many times. The rearrangement links TRBV10-3 to TRBJ2-3; 13 positions match TRBD2. The V gene end was trimmed by 9 bases and the J gene end by 2 bases; junction bases not matched to a gene: 2. The germline V gene encodes CDR1 ENHRY and CDR2 SYGVKD. This CDR3 is 14 amino acids long. CDR3: CAMGLAGNTDTQYF. The DNA of the CDR3 is TGTGCCATGGGACTAGCGGGGAACACAGATACGCAGTATTTT.

V and J are TRBV5-1 and TRBJ2-5; D is unclear. The V gene's germline CDR1 is SGHRS and CDR2 YFSETQ. This CDR3 comprises 14 residues. Trimming stripped 4 bases from V and 4 bases from J, with 14 bases between. CDR3 coding DNA: TGCGCCAGCAGCGGACGGACCCTGGGAGAGACCCAGTACTTC. This translates into CASSGRTLGETQYF.

This clonotype showed up many times. The chain links TRBV18 to TRBJ2-1; D is tentatively TRBD1 or TRBD2 (5 bases each). The CDR3 sequence is 13 residues long. CDR1 is KGHSH and CDR2 is LQKENI in the germline V gene. Trimming shortened V by 3 bases and J by 6 bases, and 9 bases separated the two germline ends. CDR3 in amino acids: CASSPGRSNEQFF. DNA of the CDR3: TGTGCCAGCTCACCGGGACGTAGCAATGAGCAGTTCTTC. Together with reference TRBV18 and TRBJ2-1, the CDR3 gives the full variable domain: NAGVMQNPRHLVRRRGQEARLRCSPMKGHSHVYWYRQLPEEGLKFMVYLQKENIIDESGMPKERFSAEFPKEGPSILRIQQVVRGDSAAYFCASSPGRSNEQFFGPGTRLTVL.

The sample holds many counts of this clonotype. This chain joins TRBV12-3 or TRBV12-4 and TRBJ2-5; either TRBD1 or TRBD2 may supply D (6 bases each). The CDR3 is made up of 15 amino acids. The V gene lost 3 bases and the J gene lost 4 bases, with 15 bases spanning the gap. DNA for the CDR3: TGTGCCAGCAGTTTTGGGGGGCCGGTCAGAGAGACCCAGTACTTC. As protein: CASSFGGPVRETQYF.

A few counts support this clonotype. This sequence joins TRBV20-1 and TRBJ2-2; either TRBD1 or TRBD2 may supply D (6 bases each). The CDR3 totals 15 residues. V lost 0 bases to trimming and J lost 4 bases, with 12 bases between them. Germline CDR1 reads DFQATT; CDR2 reads SNEGSKA (reference sequence). CDR3 region: CSARDGRGGTGELFF. CDR3 nucleotides: TGCAGTGCTAGAGATGGCAGGGGAGGCACCGGGGAGCTGTTTTTT.

The V gene is TRBV5-6, the J gene TRBJ1-5; the D gene is possibly TRBD1 (5 bases). The germline gives CDR1 SGHDT, CDR2 YYEEEE. V was pared by 5 bases and J by 5 bases, with 11 bases between. This CDR3 spans 13 amino acids. CDR3 region: CASRPLGDQPQHF. Written as DNA, the CDR3 is TGTGCCAGCAGACCTTTGGGGGATCAGCCCCAGCATTTT.

This clonotype was recorded many times. The genes are TRBV12-3 or TRBV12-4 and TRBJ2-1, with 10 bases lining up with TRBD1. J gave up 4 bases and V 10 bases, and 4 bases lay outside the gene matches. This CDR3 is 13 amino acids long. The DNA for the CDR3 is TGTGCCACCAAGGGACAGGGGTACAATGAGCAGTTCTTC. Residues: CATKGQGYNEQFF.

This clonotype was observed at least ten times. The gene calls are TRBV13 and TRBJ2-3; 8 nucleotides match TRBD1. The J segment lost 6 bases and the V segment lost 4 bases, leaving 9 bases of the junction unmatched. CDR1 is PRHDT, CDR2 FYEKMQ, per germline (reference sequence). The CDR3 length is 15 residues. The CDR3 is CASSSWTGSRDTQYF. CDR3 coding DNA: TGTGCCAGCAGCTCATGGACAGGGTCAAGGGATACGCAGTATTTT.